Below, 2 T cell receptor beta chains from the same sample are listed, as sequenced in a study of human T cells and chemical hapten exposure. TCRdb ran MiXCR on the RACE reads and lists one entry per CDR3 protein. The table lists 50,000 or so distinct CDR3 sequences, 11% of them singletons. Time point described: patch test 1, 2 weeks after DPC sensitization. Treatment reported: therapeutic diphenylcyclopropenone sensitization with weekly scalp DPC. The study extracted total RNA from unfractionated whole blood. This material consisted of whole blood, taken in connection with sensitization to the hapten diphenylcyclopropenone (DPC). These receptor sequences come from a woman aged 40 to 50 with alopecia areata. Some clones in this sample may be carry-over from other donors' samples.

A few counts support this clonotype. The chain is built from TRBV2 and TRBJ1-6, with D hard to call. The CDR3 spans 12 residues. V was pared by 10 bases and J by 7 bases, with 11 bases between. Germline V lookup: CDR1 SNHLY, CDR2 FYNNEI. The CDR3: CATGLGNSPLHF. The DNA of the CDR3 is TGTGCCACCGGATTGGGGAATTCACCCCTCCACTTT.

This clonotype was observed many times. The chain is built from TRBV5-1 and TRBJ1-3; D possibly corresponds to TRBD1 (6 bases). CDR1 and CDR2 (germline): SGHRS, YFSETQ. The germline V and J ends were trimmed by 5 bases and 1 base, with 28 bases remaining between them. The CDR3 contains 20 residues. CDR3 in amino acids: CASSLIGGRGMKASGNTIYF. CDR3 in DNA: TGCGCCAGCAGTTTGATTGGTGGCAGGGGAATGAAGGCATCTGGAAACACCATATATTTT.